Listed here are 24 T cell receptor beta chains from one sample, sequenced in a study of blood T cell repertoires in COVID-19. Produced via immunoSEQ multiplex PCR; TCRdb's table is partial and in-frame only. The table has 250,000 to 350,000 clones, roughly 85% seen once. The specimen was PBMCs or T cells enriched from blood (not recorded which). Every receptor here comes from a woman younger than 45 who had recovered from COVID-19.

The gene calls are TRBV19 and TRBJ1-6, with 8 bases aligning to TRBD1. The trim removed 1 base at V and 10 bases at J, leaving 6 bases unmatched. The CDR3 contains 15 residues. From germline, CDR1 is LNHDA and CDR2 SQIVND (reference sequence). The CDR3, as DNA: TGTGCCAGTAGTATAGGTCAGGGGGCCGGATCACCCCTCCACTTT. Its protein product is CASSIGQGAGSPLHF.

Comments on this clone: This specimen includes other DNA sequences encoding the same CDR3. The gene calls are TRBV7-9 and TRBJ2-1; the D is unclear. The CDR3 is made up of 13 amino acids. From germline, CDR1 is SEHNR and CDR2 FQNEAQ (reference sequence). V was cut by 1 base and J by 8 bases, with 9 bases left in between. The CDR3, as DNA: TGTGCCAGCAGCTTAGTCGGCGGCGATGAGCAGTTCTTC. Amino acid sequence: CASSLVGGDEQFF.

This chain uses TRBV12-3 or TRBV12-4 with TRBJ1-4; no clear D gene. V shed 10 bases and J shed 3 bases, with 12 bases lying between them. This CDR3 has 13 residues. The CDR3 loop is CATARRSNEKLFF. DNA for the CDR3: TGTGCCACCGCTCGCAGGTCTAATGAAAAACTGTTTTTT.

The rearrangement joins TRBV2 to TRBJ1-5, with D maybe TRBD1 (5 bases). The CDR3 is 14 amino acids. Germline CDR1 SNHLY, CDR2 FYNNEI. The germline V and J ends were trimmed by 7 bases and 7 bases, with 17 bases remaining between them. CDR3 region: CASNPVGAGQPQHF. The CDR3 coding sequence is TGTGCCAGCAACCCCGTTGGGGCCGGGCAGCCCCAGCATTTT.

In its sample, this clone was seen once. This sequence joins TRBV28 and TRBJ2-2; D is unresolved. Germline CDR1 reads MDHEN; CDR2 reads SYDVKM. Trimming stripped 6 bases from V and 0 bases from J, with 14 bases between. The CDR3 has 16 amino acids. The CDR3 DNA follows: TGTGCCAGCAGACTACTTACACCTGCGAACACCGGGGAGCTGTTTTTT. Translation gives CASRLLTPANTGELFF.

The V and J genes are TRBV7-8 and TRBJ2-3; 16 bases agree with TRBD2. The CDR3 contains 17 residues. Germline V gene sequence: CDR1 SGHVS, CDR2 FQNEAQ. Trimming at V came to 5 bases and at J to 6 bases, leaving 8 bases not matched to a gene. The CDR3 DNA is TGTGCCAGCAGCCCCGGGACTAGCGGGAGGGTTCTCGATACGCAGTATTTT. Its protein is CASSPGTSGRVLDTQYF.

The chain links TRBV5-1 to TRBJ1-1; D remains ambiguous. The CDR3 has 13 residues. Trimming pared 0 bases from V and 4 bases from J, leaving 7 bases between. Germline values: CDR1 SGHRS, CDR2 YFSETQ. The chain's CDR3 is CASSLGDTTEAFF. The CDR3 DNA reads TGCGCCAGCAGCTTGGGAGACACCACTGAAGCTTTCTTT.

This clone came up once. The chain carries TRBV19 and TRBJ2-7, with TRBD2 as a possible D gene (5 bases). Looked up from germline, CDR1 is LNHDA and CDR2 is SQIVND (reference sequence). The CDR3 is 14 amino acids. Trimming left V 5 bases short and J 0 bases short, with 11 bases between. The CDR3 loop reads CASSRERSSYEQYF. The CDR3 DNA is TGTGCCAGTAGTCGGGAAAGGAGCTCCTACGAGCAGTACTTC.

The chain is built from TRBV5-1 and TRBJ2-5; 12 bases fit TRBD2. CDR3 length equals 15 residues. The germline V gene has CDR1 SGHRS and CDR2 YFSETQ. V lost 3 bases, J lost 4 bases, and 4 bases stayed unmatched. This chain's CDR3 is CASSYTSGGRETQYF. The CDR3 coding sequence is TGCGCCAGCAGCTATACTAGCGGGGGGAGAGAGACCCAGTACTTC. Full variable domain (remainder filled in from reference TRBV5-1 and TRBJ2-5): KAGVTQTPRYLIKTRGQQVTLSCSPISGHRSVSWYQQTPGQGLQFLFEYFSETQRNKGNFPGRFSGRQFSNSRSEMNVSTLELGDSALYLCASSYTSGGRETQYFGPGTRLLVL.

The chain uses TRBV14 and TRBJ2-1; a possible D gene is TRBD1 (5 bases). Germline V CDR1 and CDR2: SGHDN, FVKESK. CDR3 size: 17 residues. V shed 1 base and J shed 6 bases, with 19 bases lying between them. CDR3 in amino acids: CASSQVQGRSVRNEQFF. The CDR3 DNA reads TGTGCCAGCAGCCAAGTCCAGGGCCGTTCCGTGCGCAATGAGCAGTTCTTC.

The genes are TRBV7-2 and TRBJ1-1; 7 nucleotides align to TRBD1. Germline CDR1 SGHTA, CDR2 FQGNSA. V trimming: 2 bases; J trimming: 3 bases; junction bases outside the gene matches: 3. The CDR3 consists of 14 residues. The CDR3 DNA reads TGTGCCAGCAGCTTACCCGGGACAGACACTGAAGCTTTCTTT. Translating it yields CASSLPGTDTEAFF.

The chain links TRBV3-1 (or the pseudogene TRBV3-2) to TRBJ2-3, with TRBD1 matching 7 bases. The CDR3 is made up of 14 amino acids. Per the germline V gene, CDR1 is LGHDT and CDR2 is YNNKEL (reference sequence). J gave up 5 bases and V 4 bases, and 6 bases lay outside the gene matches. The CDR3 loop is CASSLYYRGDTQYF. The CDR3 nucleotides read TGTGCCAGCAGCCTCTATTACAGGGGAGATACGCAGTATTTT.

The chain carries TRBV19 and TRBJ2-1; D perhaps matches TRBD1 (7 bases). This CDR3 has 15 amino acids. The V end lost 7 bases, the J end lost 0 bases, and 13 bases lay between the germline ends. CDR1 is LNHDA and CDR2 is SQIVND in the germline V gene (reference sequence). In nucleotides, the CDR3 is TGTGCCAGTACTCCAGGGGGGAGCTCCTACAATGAGCAGTTCTTC. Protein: CASTPGGSSYNEQFF.

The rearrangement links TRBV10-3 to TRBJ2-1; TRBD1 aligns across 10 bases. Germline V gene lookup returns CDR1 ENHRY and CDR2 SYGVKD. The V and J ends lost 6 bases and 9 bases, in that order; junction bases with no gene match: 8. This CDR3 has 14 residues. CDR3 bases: TGTGCCATCAGCGGGGACAGGGGAATAGGTGAGCAGTTCTTC. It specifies CAISGDRGIGEQFF.

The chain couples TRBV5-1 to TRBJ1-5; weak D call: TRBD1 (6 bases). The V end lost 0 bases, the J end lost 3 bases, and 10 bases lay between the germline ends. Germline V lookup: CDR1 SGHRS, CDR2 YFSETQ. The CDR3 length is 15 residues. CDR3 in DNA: TGCGCCAGCAGCTTGGAGGGGGAACCCAATCAGCCCCAGCATTTT. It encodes CASSLEGEPNQPQHF.

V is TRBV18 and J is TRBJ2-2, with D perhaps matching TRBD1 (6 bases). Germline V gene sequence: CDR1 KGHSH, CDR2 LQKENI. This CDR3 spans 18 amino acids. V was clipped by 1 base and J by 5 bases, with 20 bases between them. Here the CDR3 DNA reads TGTGCCAGCTCACCACGGGGAACAGGGATTGAATGGACCGGGGAGCTGTTTTTT. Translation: CASSPRGTGIEWTGELFF.

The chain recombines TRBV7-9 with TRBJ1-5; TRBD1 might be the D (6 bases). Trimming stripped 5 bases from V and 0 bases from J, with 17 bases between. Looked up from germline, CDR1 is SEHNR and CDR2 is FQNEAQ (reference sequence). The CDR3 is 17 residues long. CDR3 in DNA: TGTGCCAGCAGCCCGGATGGATGGGACATTAGCAATCAGCCCCAGCATTTT. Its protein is CASSPDGWDISNQPQHF.

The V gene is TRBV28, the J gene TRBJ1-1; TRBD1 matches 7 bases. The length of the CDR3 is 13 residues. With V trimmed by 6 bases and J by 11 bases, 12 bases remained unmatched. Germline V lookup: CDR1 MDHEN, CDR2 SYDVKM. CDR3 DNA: TGTGCCAGCAGCCCTAATCTCAGGGGGTCCGCTTTCTTT. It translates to CASSPNLRGSAFF.

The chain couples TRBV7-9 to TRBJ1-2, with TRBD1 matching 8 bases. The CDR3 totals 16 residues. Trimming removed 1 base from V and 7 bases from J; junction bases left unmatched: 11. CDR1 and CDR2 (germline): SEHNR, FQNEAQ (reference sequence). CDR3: CASSLVLRRGHGGYTF. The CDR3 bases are TGTGCCAGCAGCTTAGTGTTACGCAGGGGGCATGGTGGCTACACCTTC.

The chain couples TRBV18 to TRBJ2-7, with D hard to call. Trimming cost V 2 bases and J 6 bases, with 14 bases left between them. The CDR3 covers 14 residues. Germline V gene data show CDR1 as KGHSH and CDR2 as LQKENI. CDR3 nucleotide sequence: TGTGCCAGCTCACCAAGCCACGCTAGTGGCGAGCAGTACTTC. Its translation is CASSPSHASGEQYF.

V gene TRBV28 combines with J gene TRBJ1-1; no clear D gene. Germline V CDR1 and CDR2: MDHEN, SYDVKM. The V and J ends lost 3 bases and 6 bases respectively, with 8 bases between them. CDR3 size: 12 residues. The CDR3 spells CASSLSPSEAFF. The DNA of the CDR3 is TGTGCCAGCAGTTTGTCCCCATCTGAAGCTTTCTTT.

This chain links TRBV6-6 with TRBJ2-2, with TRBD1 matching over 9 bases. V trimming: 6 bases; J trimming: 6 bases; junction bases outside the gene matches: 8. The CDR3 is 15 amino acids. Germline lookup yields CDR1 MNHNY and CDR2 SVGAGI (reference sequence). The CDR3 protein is CASSLGQGFAGELFF. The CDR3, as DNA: TGTGCCAGCAGCCTGGGACAGGGATTCGCCGGGGAGCTGTTTTTT.

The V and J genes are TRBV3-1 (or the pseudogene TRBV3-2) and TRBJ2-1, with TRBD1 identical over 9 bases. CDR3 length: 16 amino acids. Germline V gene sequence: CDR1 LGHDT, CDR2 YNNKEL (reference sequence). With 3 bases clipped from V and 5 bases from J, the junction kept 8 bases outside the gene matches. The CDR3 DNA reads TGTGCCAGCAGCCATTTACAGGGGGCTCGGAACAATGAGCAGTTCTTC. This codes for CASSHLQGARNNEQFF.

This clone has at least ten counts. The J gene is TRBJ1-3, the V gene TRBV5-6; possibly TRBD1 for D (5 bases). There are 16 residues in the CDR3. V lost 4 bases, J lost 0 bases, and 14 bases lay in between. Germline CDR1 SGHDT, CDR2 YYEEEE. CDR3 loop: CASSPTAGLSGNTIYF. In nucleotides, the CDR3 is TGTGCCAGCAGCCCCACAGCGGGGCTCTCTGGAAACACCATATATTTT. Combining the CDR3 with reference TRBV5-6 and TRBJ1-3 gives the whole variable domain DAGVTQSPTHLIKTRGQQVTLRCSPKSGHDTVSWYQQALGQGPQFIFQYYEEEERQRGNFPDRFSGHQFPNYSSELNVNALLLGDSALYLCASSPTAGLSGNTIYFGEGSWLTVV.